This T cell receptor beta chain was sequenced in a study of PD-L1 blockade in urothelial cancer. The wider study: Timepoints chosen for blood analysis were 3 weeks (second dose) and 6 weeks after treatment start. Across blood samples, T cells had a median count of 141,255.

The table came from immunoSEQ multiplex PCR; TCRdb's copy has only in-frame clones and leaves some out. The table lists roughly 21,000 clones, 85% to 90% of them singletons. This clone occurred once. What it binds is not known. The V end was cut by 1 base, the J end by 4 bases, with 13 bases between. Per germline, CDR1 KGHSH and CDR2 LQKENI. The CDR3 totals 15 residues. Study-level findings and limits: The study found that durable-benefit patients expanded tumor-associated blood clones more at 3 weeks. Better survival was forecast by a pretreatment blood TCR clonality below the median.

This chain links TRBV18 with TRBJ1-1; D might be TRBD1 (6 bases). This sample comprised PBMCs, obtained around atezolizumab (anti-PD-L1) treatment. The sequence was obtained from a woman aged 60-75 years with urothelial cancer. CDR3 sequence: CASSPRAGESTEAFF. The CDR3 DNA reads TGTGCCAGCTCACCACGGGCAGGGGAGAGCACTGAAGCTTTCTTT. The full variable domain, its missing parts supplied by reference TRBV18 and TRBJ1-1, is NAGVMQNPRHLVRRRGQEARLRCSPMKGHSHVYWYRQLPEEGLKFMVYLQKENIIDESGMPKERFSAEFPKEGPSILRIQQVVRGDSAAYFCASSPRAGESTEAFFGQGTRLTVV.